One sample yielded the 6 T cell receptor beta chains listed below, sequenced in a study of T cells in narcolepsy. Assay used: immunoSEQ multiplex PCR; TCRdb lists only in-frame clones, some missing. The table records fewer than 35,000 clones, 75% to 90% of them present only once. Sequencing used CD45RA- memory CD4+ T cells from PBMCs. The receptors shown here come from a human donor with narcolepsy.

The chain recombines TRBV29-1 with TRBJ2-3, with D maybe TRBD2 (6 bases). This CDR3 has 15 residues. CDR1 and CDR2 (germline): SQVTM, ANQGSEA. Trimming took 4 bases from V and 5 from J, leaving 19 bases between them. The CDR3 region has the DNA TGCAGCGTTGGGGGTGGCCGGGACTCGAAAGATACGCAGTATTTT. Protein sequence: CSVGGGRDSKDTQYF.

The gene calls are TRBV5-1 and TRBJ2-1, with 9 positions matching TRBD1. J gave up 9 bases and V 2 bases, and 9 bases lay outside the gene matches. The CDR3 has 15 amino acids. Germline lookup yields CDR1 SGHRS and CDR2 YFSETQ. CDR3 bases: TGCGCCAGCAGCTTCCAGGGACAGGGTGGTGGTGAGCAGTTCTTC. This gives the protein CASSFQGQGGGEQFF.

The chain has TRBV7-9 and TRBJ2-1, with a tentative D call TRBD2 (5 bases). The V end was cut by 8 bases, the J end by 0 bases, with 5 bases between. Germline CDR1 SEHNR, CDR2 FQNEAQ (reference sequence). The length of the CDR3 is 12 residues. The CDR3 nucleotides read TGTGCCAGCGAGGGCTCCTACAATGAGCAGTTCTTC. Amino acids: CASEGSYNEQFF.

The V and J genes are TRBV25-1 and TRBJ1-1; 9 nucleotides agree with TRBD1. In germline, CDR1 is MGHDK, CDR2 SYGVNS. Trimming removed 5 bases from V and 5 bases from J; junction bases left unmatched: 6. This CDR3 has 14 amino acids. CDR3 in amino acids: CASSQQGAGTEAFF. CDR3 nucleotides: TGTGCCAGCAGTCAACAGGGGGCAGGGACTGAAGCTTTCTTT.

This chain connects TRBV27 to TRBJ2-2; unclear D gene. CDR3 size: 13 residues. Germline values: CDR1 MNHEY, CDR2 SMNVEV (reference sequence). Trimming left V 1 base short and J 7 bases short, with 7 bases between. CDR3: CASSLYRYGELFF. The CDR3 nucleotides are TGTGCCAGCAGTTTATACCGGTACGGGGAGCTGTTTTTT.

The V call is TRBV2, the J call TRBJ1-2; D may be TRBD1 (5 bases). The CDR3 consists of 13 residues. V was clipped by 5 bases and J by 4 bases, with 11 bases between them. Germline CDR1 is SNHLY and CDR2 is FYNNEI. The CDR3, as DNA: TGTGCCAGCAGTCTCGGGACGGCCTATGGCTACACCTTC. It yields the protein CASSLGTAYGYTF.